This entry lists 26 T cell receptor beta chains sequenced from one sample in a study of cytomegalovirus exposure and HLA in healthy donors. PCR employed 60 Vbeta and 13 Jbeta primers. Generated by immunoSEQ multiplex PCR, the TCRdb table keeps only in-frame clones and is missing some. The table shows over 150,000 clones, with around 80% occurring only once. Sequencing was performed on PBMCs. The receptor source for this set is a male donor in good health and CMV-seronegative.

This clone was counted between two and nine times. The V and J genes are TRBV7-9 and TRBJ2-7; 7 nucleotides match TRBD2. Trimming cost V 1 base and J 2 bases; bases outside gene matches: 5. The CDR3 length is 15 residues. Germline V CDR1 and CDR2: SEHNR, FQNEAQ (reference sequence). The CDR3 protein is CASSLELAVAYEQYF. The CDR3 region has the DNA TGTGCCAGCAGCTTAGAGCTAGCGGTAGCCTACGAGCAGTACTTC.

The chain has TRBV19 and TRBJ2-3; 11 bases match TRBD2. The CDR3 spans 19 residues. The V segment lost 6 bases and the J segment 0 bases; nucleotides outside the gene matches: 14. CDR1 is LNHDA, CDR2 SQIVND, per germline (reference sequence). CDR3 DNA sequence: TGTGCCAGTAGGATGGGACTAGCGGATCCTAACCCTAGCACAGATACGCAGTATTTT. It codes for CASRMGLADPNPSTDTQYF.

The V call is TRBV7-2, the J call TRBJ2-1; TRBD1 agrees at 9 bases. Germline CDR1 reads SGHTA; CDR2 reads FQGNSA. V lost 2 bases, J lost 3 bases, and 2 bases stayed unmatched. The CDR3 has 15 amino acids. For the CDR3, the DNA is TGTGCCAGCAGCTTACCGGGACAGGGCTACAATGAGCAGTTCTTC. Amino acids: CASSLPGQGYNEQFF.

The chain joins TRBV9 to TRBJ1-1, with D hard to call. V was cut by 0 bases and J by 1 base, with 10 bases left in between. This CDR3 has 15 amino acids. CDR1 is SGDLS and CDR2 is YYNGEE in the germline V gene. The CDR3 DNA reads as TGTGCCAGCAGCGTAGTGGTGGGGAGGAACACTGAAGCTTTCTTT. The encoded protein is CASSVVVGRNTEAFF.

This chain joins TRBV9 and TRBJ2-7; 9 bases are shared with TRBD1. Per germline, CDR1 SGDLS and CDR2 YYNGEE. The CDR3 is made up of 14 amino acids. Trimming cost V 2 bases and J 6 bases; bases outside gene matches: 6. CDR3 DNA sequence: TGTGCCAGCAGCGTTACTGTACAGGGGGCCGAGCAGTACTTC. Its protein is CASSVTVQGAEQYF.

V usage is TRBV21-1 and J usage is TRBJ2-3; the DNA was not used to check the table's D call, TRBD2. TRBV21-1 is a listed pseudogene. This CDR3 region has 15 residues. CDR3 loop: CASSKKGLFTDTQYF. The CDR3 nucleotides are TGTGCCAGCAGCAAAAAGGGACTCTTCACAGATACGCAGTATTTT.

V and J are TRBV4-1 and TRBJ1-4, with 9 bases that match TRBD1. V lost 4 bases and J lost 0; bases outside the gene matches: 9. The CDR3 contains 18 residues. From germline, CDR1 is MGHRA and CDR2 YSYEKL. Written as DNA, the CDR3 is TGCGCCAGCAGCCGACCGGGACAGGGAAATGCAACTAATGAAAAACTGTTTTTT. Its protein product is CASSRPGQGNATNEKLFF.

The genes are TRBV7-2 and TRBJ2-2, with D possibly TRBD1 on 6 matching bases. Per germline, CDR1 SGHTA and CDR2 FQGNSA. The CDR3 extends over 15 amino acids. V lost 5 bases to trimming and J lost 4 bases, with 14 bases between them. The CDR3 DNA reads TGTGCCAGCAGCCCACAGGGAAGCCTCACCGGGGAGCTGTTTTTT. It yields the protein CASSPQGSLTGELFF.

The J gene is TRBJ2-2, the V gene TRBV28; 15 bases are a match to TRBD2. The CDR3 has 20 amino acids. V shed 5 bases, J shed 1 base, and the junction held 11 bases outside the gene matches. CDR1 is MDHEN and CDR2 is SYDVKM in the germline V gene. The CDR3 reads CASSPVGTSGRYLNTGELFF. The CDR3 DNA follows: TGTGCCAGCAGTCCCGTAGGGACTAGCGGGAGGTACCTGAACACCGGGGAGCTGTTTTTT.

This clone was picked up one time. This sequence joins TRBV7-9 and TRBJ2-3; D is undetermined. This CDR3 spans 14 amino acids. The germline gives CDR1 SEHNR, CDR2 FQNEAQ (reference sequence). Trimming stripped 5 bases from V and 0 bases from J, with 9 bases between. The CDR3 DNA follows: TGTGCCAGCAGCCCCGCTCAGAGCACAGATACGCAGTATTTT. It encodes CASSPAQSTDTQYF.

CDR3 sequence: CASSELRTGVLYNEQFF. DNA of the CDR3: TGTGCCAGCAGCGAACTTCGGACAGGGGTCCTATACAATGAGCAGTTCTTC. V is TRBV13 and J is TRBJ2-1; 9 bases are a match to TRBD1. Germline values: CDR1 PRHDT, CDR2 FYEKMQ (reference sequence). CDR3 length equals 17 residues. V was pared by 5 bases and J by 4 bases, with 12 bases of the junction left unmatched.

The chain uses TRBV11-2 and TRBJ2-2, with D possibly being TRBD2 (5 bases). CDR1 is SGHAT and CDR2 is FQNNGV in the germline V gene. Trimming removed 1 base from V and 2 bases from J, with 14 bases in between. The CDR3 is 17 amino acids. Here the CDR3 DNA reads TGTGCCAGCAGCTTAGTGTTCGTGGGAGTCAACACCGGGGAGCTGTTTTTT. Translation gives CASSLVFVGVNTGELFF.

The V and J genes are TRBV6-5 and TRBJ1-6; 8 nucleotides match TRBD1. V lost 6 bases to trimming and J lost 10 bases; unmatched junction nucleotides: 8. The germline gives CDR1 MNHEY, CDR2 SVGAGI. The CDR3 is 14 residues long. The CDR3 sequence is CASRPGQVGSPLHF. CDR3 DNA sequence: TGTGCCAGCAGACCGGGACAGGTCGGGTCACCCCTCCACTTT.

The J gene is TRBJ2-7, the V gene TRBV7-9; 7 bases fit TRBD1. The CDR3 loop spans 12 amino acids. Germline values: CDR1 SEHNR, CDR2 FQNEAQ (reference sequence). The J segment lost 3 bases and the V segment lost 10 bases, leaving 6 bases of the junction unmatched. CDR3 residues: CAIGTDSYEQYF. The CDR3 DNA is TGTGCCATAGGGACAGACAGCTACGAGCAGTACTTC.

The chain recombines TRBV5-1 with TRBJ2-2, with 8 bases identical to TRBD1. CDR1 is SGHRS, CDR2 YFSETQ, per germline. V shed 2 bases, J shed 5 bases, and the junction held 2 bases outside the gene matches. The CDR3 has 14 residues. The chain's CDR3 is CASSFGQGTGELFF. In nucleotides, the CDR3 is TGCGCCAGCAGCTTCGGACAGGGAACCGGGGAGCTGTTTTTT.

The chain joins TRBV4-3 to TRBJ1-2; 7 bases align to TRBD1. The CDR3 runs 14 residues. J lost 7 bases, V lost 4 bases, and 9 bases had no gene match. Looked up from germline, CDR1 is LGHNA and CDR2 is YSLEER. The DNA for the CDR3 is TGCGCCAGCAGCCTTAGACAGGGAACGAGTGGCTACACCTTC. Protein: CASSLRQGTSGYTF.

The chain carries TRBV10-3 and TRBJ1-1, with 7 positions matching TRBD1. The germline V gene encodes CDR1 ENHRY and CDR2 SYGVKD. The CDR3 is 15 residues long. The J segment lost 6 bases and the V segment lost 6 bases, leaving 13 bases of the junction unmatched. CDR3 sequence reads: CAISQVTTGMSEAFF. As DNA, the CDR3 is TGTGCCATCAGCCAAGTAACGACAGGGATGTCTGAAGCTTTCTTT.

This clone appeared a few times. The chain is built from TRBV5-4 and TRBJ2-6, with TRBD2 as a possible D gene (6 bases). V lost 0 bases to trimming and J lost 0 bases, with 7 bases between them. The CDR3 has 16 amino acids. Germline-derived CDR1 and CDR2 are SGHNT and YYREEE (reference sequence). The CDR3 DNA is TGTGCCAGCAGCTTGGACGGGAGCTCTGGGGCCAACGTCCTGACTTTC. Amino acids: CASSLDGSSGANVLTF.

This chain connects TRBV5-4 to TRBJ2-5; 10 bases align to TRBD1. Trimming at V came to 5 bases and at J to 0 bases, leaving 4 bases not matched to a gene. In germline, CDR1 is SGHNT, CDR2 YYREEE (reference sequence). The CDR3 loop spans 15 amino acids. CDR3 region: CASSSGQGNQETQYF. In DNA form, the CDR3 reads TGTGCCAGCAGTTCGGGACAGGGGAACCAAGAGACCCAGTACTTC.

This clone was seen more than once but under ten times. This chain connects TRBV5-6 to TRBJ2-7, with D perhaps matching TRBD2 (7 bases). Germline V CDR1 and CDR2: SGHDT, YYEEEE. There are 16 residues in the CDR3. The V gene lost 2 bases and the J gene lost 0 bases, with 15 bases spanning the gap. The CDR3 DNA reads TGTGCCAGCAGCTTTGACGGGGGCGGGAGCTCCTACGAGCAGTACTTC. Protein: CASSFDGGGSSYEQYF.

The genes are TRBV7-9 and TRBJ2-3; 8 nucleotides agree with TRBD2. The trim removed 5 bases at V and 1 base at J, leaving 5 bases unmatched. The CDR3 is 15 amino acids. Per the germline V gene, CDR1 is SEHNR and CDR2 is FQNEAQ (reference sequence). The CDR3 DNA is TGTGCCAGCAGCGACCCGACTAGCGGCACAGATACGCAGTATTTT. Protein product: CASSDPTSGTDTQYF. Complete variable domain (other parts from reference TRBV7-9 and TRBJ2-3): DTGVSQNPRHKITKRGQNVTFRCDPISEHNRLYWYRQTLGQGPEFLTYFQNEAQLEKSRLLSDRFSAERPKGSFSTLEIQRTEQGDSAMYLCASSDPTSGTDTQYFGPGTRLTVL.

This clone was picked up one time. V is TRBV7-2 and J is TRBJ1-2; TRBD1 agrees at 9 bases. Trimming cost V 3 bases and J 5 bases; bases outside gene matches: 4. Per the germline V gene, CDR1 is SGHTA and CDR2 is FQGNSA. The CDR3 spans 14 residues. The CDR3: CASSLGQGKYGYTF. CDR3 DNA: TGTGCCAGCAGCTTGGGACAGGGCAAATATGGCTACACCTTC.

This clone was counted only a few times. The chain is built from TRBV19 and TRBJ2-1, with no clear D. The ends were cut back, 7 bases at V and 4 bases at J, with 11 bases in the middle. Germline loops: CDR1 LNHDA, CDR2 SQIVND (reference sequence). The CDR3 sequence is 13 residues long. The CDR3 DNA follows: TGTGCCAGTAAAGAGGCCATATACAATGAGCAGTTCTTC. Its translation: CASKEAIYNEQFF.

This clone has only a few counts. The chain links TRBV6-4 to TRBJ1-5, with D perhaps matching TRBD1 (5 bases). This CDR3 is 16 amino acids long. V dropped 3 bases and J dropped 3 bases, with 15 bases sitting between them. Germline lookup yields CDR1 MRHNA and CDR2 SNTAGT. DNA of the CDR3: TGTGCCAGCAGTGAAAGGGCAGGGTCCGCCAATCAGCCCCAGCATTTT. Translation: CASSERAGSANQPQHF.

The gene calls are TRBV4-1 and TRBJ2-5, with D tentatively TRBD1 (5 bases). The CDR3 contains 14 residues. Germline V gives CDR1 MGHRA, CDR2 YSYEKL. V was pared by 3 bases and J by 5 bases, with 13 bases between. The CDR3 region has the DNA TGCGCCAGCAGCCACCCCGATTCAGGGGAGACCCAGTACTTC. This encodes CASSHPDSGETQYF.

The V and J genes are TRBV6-4 and TRBJ2-6; a weak D match, TRBD1 (6 bases). The CDR3 consists of 15 residues. Germline CDR1 and CDR2: MRHNA and SNTAGT. With 6 bases removed from V and 0 bases from J, the gap between germline ends came to 9 bases. The CDR3 DNA is TGTGCCAGCAGCCAGGACAGCTCTGGGGCCAACGTCCTGACTTTC. Its translation is CASSQDSSGANVLTF.